This TCR beta chain derives from a study of blood T cell repertoires in COVID-19. The study drew participants aged about 18 to 90 years from approximately 23 US areas. Original processing notes: The authors estimated nucleated cell counts from reference gene primer amplification. Sequencing used immunoSEQ multiplex PCR; TCRdb keeps in-frame clones, though not all of them. For V, J and clone size, that table is used; D and trimming come from the DNA. The sample lists around 140,000 clones, about nine tenths occurring once. This clone has just one count. The ends lost 6 bases at V and 5 bases at J; junction bases unmatched: 6. The CDR3 has 13 amino acids. Germline V gene data show CDR1 as MGHDK and CDR2 as SYGVNS.

Sequencing was done on a sample of PBMCs or T cells enriched from blood (not recorded which). The J gene is TRBJ2-7, the V gene TRBV25-1; TRBD1 matches 8 bases. The TCR sequence derives from a woman aged 35 to 49 who had been exposed to COVID-19. CDR3 protein: CASRARGRDEQYF. Here the CDR3 DNA reads TGTGCCAGCAGGGCCAGGGGGCGCGACGAGCAGTACTTC.